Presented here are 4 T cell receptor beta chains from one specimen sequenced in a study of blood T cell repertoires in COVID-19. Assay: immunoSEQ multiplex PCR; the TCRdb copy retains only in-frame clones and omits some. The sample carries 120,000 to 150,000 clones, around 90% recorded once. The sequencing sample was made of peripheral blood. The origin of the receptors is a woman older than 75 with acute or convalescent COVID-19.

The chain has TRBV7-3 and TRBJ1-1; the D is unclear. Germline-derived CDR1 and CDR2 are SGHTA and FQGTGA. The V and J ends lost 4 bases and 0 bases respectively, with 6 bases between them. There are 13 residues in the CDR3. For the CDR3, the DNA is TGTGCCAGCAGCTCCCACATGAACACTGAAGCTTTCTTT. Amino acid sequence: CASSSHMNTEAFF.

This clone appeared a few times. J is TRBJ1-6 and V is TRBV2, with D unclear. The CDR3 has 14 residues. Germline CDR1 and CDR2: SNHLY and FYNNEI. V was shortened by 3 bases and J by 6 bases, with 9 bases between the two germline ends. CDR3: CASSEIVSNSPLHF. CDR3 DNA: TGTGCCAGCAGTGAGATAGTGAGTAATTCACCCCTCCACTTT.

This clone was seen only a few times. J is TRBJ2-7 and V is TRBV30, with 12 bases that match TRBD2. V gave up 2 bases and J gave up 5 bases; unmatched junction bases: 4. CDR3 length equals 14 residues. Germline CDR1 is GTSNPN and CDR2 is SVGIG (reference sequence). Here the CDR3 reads CAWSPRTSGDEQYF. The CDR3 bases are TGTGCCTGGAGTCCACGGACTAGCGGGGACGAGCAGTACTTC.

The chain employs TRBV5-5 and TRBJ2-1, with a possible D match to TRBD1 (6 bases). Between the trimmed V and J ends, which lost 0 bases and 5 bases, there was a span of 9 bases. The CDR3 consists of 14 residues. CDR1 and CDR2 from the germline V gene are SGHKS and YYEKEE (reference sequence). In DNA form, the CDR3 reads TGTGCCAGCAGCTTGGGAGGACAGCACAATGAGCAGTTCTTC. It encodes CASSLGGQHNEQFF.